This T cell receptor beta chain was found in a study of beta chain features in type 1 diabetes. Trimming cost V 0 bases and J 4 bases; bases outside gene matches: 5. This CDR3 spans 15 amino acids. CDR1 SGDLS and CDR2 YYNGEE come from the germline V gene. Expressed TCRB transcripts got sequenced, as all isolated RNA was reverse transcribed. Sequencing was performed with immunoSEQ multiplex PCR; in TCRdb, only in-frame clones are kept and a portion is missing. In the table there are about 270,000 clones, roughly 13% of which are singletons. Sequencing used naive CD4+ T cells from blood. V usage is TRBV9 and J usage is TRBJ2-3, with 7 bases lining up with TRBD2. This TCR was sampled from a woman aged 40 to 50 in good health. The CDR3 sequence is CASSVAGAGADTQYF. The CDR3 nucleotides read TGTGCCAGCAGCGTAGCCGGGGCGGGGGCAGATACGCAGTATTTT.